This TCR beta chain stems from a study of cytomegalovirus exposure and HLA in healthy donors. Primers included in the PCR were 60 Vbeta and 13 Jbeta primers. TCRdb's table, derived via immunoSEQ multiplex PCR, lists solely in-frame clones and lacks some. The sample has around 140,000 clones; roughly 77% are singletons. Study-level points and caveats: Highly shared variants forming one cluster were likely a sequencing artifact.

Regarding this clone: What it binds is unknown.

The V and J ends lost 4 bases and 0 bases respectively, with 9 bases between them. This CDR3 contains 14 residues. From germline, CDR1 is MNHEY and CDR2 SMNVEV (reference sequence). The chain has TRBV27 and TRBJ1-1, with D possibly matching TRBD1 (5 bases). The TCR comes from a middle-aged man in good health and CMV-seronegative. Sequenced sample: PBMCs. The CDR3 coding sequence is TGTGCCAGCAGTTGGGCAGGGATGAACACTGAAGCTTTCTTT. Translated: CASSWAGMNTEAFF.